This T cell receptor beta chain was observed in a study of blood T cell repertoires in COVID-19. Study-level background: T cells, B-cell-depleted T cells, or PBMCs supplied cDNA or gDNA.

Per the germline V gene, CDR1 is SGDLS and CDR2 is YYNGEE. V gave up 0 bases and J gave up 7 bases, with 13 bases separating them. The CDR3 totals 14 residues. Recovery among Cohort 3 donors was established by two negative PCRs, clearance, or symptom resolution. Produced via immunoSEQ multiplex PCR; TCRdb's table is partial and in-frame only. The sample has 220,000 or so clones, less than 90% seen once. The sequencing input was PBMCs or T cells enriched from blood (not recorded which). This sequence originates from a middle-aged woman who had recovered from COVID-19. The chain links TRBV9 to TRBJ1-2; D unresolved. CDR3 nucleotides: TGTGCCAGCAGCGTAGCTACCGGGATCGGTGGCTACACCTTC. This gives the protein CASSVATGIGGYTF.